This T cell receptor (beta chain) was sequenced in a study of Ad26.COV2.S vaccination and SARS-CoV-2 variants. On the study more broadly: Intramuscularly, Ad26.COV2.S was given either once or twice, 56 days apart.

Whole-study findings and limits: Total T cell responses, in the TCR breadth and depth analyses, may have been underestimated.

The protocol was immunoSEQ multiplex PCR, while the TCRdb copy is restricted to in-frame clones and leaves out a portion. Here the sample spans about 250,000 clones, around 87% being singletons. The CDR3 contains 15 residues. Trimming pared 7 bases from V and 0 bases from J, leaving 13 bases between. Germline V gene data show CDR1 as LNHDA and CDR2 as SQIVND (reference sequence). A word on this clone: The antigen remains unidentified.

Described treatment: 15 to 20 received Ad26.COV2.S at low or high dose, single or two shots; five or six received placebo; per-sample allocation not given. Samples came from day 63 after the first vaccine or placebo injection. The rearrangement uses TRBV19 and TRBJ1-5, with D unresolved. Material: peripheral blood, obtained in a trial of Ad26.COV2.S vaccine versus placebo. The receptor was isolated from a person between 18 and 59 years old who received the Ad26.COV2.S COVID-19 vaccine or a placebo. CDR3 protein: CASNLRSHSNQPQHF. The CDR3 coding sequence is TGTGCCAGTAATCTCAGGTCACATAGCAATCAGCCCCAGCATTTT.